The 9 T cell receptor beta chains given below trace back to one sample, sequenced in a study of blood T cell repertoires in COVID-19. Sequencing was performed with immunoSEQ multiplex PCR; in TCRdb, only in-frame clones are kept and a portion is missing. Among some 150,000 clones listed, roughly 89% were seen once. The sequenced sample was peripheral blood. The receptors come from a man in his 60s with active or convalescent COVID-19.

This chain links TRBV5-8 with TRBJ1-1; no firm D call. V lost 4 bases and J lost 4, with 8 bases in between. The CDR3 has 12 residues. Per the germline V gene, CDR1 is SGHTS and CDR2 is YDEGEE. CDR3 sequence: CASSRTPTEAFF. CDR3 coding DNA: TGTGCCAGCAGCCGAACTCCCACTGAAGCTTTCTTT.

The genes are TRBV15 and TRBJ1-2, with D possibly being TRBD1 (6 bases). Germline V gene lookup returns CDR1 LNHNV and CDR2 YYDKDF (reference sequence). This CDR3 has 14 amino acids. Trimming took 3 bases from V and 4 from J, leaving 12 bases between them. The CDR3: CATSSPTGIYGYTF. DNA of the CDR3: TGTGCCACCAGCAGCCCGACAGGAATCTATGGCTACACCTTC.

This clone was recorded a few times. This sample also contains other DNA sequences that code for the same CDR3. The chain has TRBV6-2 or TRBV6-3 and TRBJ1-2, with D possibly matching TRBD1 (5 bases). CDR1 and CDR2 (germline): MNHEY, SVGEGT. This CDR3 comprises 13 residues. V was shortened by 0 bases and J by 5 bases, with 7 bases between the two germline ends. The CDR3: CASSYSGGYGYTF. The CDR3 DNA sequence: TGTGCCAGCAGTTACTCGGGGGGATATGGCTACACCTTC.

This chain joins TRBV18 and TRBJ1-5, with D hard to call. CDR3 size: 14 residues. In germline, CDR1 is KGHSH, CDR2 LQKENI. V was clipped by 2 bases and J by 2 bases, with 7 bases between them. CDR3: CASSPGSGNQPQHF. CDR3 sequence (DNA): TGTGCCAGCTCACCAGGCTCTGGCAATCAGCCCCAGCATTTT. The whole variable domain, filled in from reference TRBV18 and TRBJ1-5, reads NAGVMQNPRHLVRRRGQEARLRCSPMKGHSHVYWYRQLPEEGLKFMVYLQKENIIDESGMPKERFSAEFPKEGPSILRIQQVVRGDSAAYFCASSPGSGNQPQHFGDGTRLSIL.

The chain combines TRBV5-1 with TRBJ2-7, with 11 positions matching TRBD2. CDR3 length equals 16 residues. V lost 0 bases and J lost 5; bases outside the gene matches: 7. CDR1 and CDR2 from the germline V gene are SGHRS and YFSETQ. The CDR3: CASSLGIAGGPDEQYF. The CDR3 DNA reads TGCGCCAGCAGCTTGGGGATAGCGGGGGGGCCCGACGAGCAGTACTTC.

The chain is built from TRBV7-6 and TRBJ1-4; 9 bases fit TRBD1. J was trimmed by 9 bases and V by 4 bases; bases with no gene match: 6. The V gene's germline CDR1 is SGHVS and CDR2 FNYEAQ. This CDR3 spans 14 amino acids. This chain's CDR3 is CASSSAGQGKKLFF. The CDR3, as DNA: TGTGCCAGCAGCTCGGCGGGACAGGGTAAAAAACTGTTTTTT.

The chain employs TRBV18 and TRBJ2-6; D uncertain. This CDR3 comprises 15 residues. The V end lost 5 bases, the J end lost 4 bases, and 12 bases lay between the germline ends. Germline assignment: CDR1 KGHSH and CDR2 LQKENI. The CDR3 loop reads CASSYGLSGANVLTF. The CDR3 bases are TGTGCCAGCTCATACGGGTTGTCCGGGGCCAACGTCCTGACTTTC.

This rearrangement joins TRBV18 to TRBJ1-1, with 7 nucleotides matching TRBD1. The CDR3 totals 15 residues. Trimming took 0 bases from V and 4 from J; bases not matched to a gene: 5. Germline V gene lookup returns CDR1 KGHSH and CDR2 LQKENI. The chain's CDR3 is CASSPPTGLSTEAFF. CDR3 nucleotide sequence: TGTGCCAGCTCACCACCGACAGGGCTTAGCACTGAAGCTTTCTTT.

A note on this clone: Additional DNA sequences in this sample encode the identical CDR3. The CDR3 sequence is CASSDRGETQYF. Written as DNA, the CDR3 is TGTGCCAGCAGCGACAGGGGAGAGACCCAGTACTTC. The chain links TRBV2 to TRBJ2-5, with 8 bases matching TRBD1. The CDR3 length is 12 residues. V trimming: 6 bases; J trimming: 4 bases; junction bases outside the gene matches: 1. Germline lookup yields CDR1 SNHLY and CDR2 FYNNEI.